This T cell receptor beta chain was identified in a study of blood T cell repertoires in COVID-19. Study details: Specimens from acute and convalescent COVID-19 originated in the United States, Italy and Spain.

This clone has only a few counts. The CDR3 is 17 amino acids. V was trimmed by 3 bases and J by 2 bases, leaving 19 bases between them. Germline V CDR1 and CDR2: KGHSH, LQKENI. Only in-frame clones appear in the TCRdb table, and some are missing; sequencing was by immunoSEQ multiplex PCR. Here the sample spans approximately 200,000 clones, 70% to 90% being singletons. This chain links TRBV18 with TRBJ1-2, with D perhaps matching TRBD1 (6 bases). The sequence was obtained from a man between 18 and 29 years old with active or convalescent COVID-19. The sequenced sample consisted of peripheral blood. The CDR3 DNA follows: TGTGCCAGCTCACCGGGGGTAGGACAGAGCGTCAACTATGGCTACACCTTC. Translation: CASSPGVGQSVNYGYTF.